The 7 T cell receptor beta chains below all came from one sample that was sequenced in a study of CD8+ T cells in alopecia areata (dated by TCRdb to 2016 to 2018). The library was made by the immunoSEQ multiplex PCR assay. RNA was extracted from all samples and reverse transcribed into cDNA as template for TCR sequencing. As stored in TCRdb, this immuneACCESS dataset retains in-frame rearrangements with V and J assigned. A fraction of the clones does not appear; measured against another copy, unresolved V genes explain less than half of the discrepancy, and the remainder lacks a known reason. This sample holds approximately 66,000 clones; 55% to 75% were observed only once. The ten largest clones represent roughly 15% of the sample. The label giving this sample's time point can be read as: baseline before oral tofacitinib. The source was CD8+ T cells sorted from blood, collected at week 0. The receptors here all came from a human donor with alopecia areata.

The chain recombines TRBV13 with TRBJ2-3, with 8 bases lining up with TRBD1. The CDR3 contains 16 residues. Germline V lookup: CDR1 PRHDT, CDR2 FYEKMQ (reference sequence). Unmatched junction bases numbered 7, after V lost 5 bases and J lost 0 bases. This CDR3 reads CASSPAGQGSTDTQYF. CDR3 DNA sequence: TGTGCCAGCAGCCCCGCCGGACAGGGTAGCACAGATACGCAGTATTTT.

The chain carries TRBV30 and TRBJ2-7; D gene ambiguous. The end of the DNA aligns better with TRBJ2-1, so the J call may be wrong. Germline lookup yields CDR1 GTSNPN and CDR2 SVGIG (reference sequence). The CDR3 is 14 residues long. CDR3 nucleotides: TGTGCCTGGAACCTGGCAGGAGCCTACAATGAGCAGTTCTTC. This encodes CAWNLAGAYNEQFF.

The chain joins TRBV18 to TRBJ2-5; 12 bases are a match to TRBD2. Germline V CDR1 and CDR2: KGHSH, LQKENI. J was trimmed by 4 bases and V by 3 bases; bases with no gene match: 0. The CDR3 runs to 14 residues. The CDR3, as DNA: TGTGCCAGCTCACCGGGACTAGCGGGAGAGACCCAGTACTTC. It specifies CASSPGLAGETQYF.

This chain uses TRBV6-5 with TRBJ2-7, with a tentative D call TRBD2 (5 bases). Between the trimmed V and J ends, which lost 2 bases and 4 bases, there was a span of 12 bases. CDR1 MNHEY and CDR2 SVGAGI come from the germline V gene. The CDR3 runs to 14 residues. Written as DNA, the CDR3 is TGTGCCAGCAGTTACACCGGGAACGAATACGAGCAGTACTTC. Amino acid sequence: CASSYTGNEYEQYF.

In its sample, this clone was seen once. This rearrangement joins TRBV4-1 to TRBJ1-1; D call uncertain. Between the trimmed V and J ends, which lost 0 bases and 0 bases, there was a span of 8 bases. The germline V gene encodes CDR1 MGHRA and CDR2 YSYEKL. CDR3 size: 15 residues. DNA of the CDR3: TGCGCCAGCAGCCAAGAACGGAGCATGAACACTGAAGCTTTCTTT. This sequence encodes CASSQERSMNTEAFF.

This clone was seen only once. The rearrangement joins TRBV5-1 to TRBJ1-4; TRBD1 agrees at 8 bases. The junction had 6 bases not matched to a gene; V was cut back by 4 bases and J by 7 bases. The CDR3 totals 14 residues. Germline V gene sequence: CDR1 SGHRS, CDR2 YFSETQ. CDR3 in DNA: TGCGCCAGCAGCCTGGACAGGGTGTCTGAAAAACTGTTTTTT. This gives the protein CASSLDRVSEKLFF.

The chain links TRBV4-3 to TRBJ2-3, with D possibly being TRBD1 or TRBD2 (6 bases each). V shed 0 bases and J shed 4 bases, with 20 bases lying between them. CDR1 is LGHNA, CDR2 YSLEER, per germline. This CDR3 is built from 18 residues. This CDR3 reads CASSQDWAAGKGADTQYF. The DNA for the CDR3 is TGCGCCAGCAGCCAAGATTGGGCGGCGGGAAAGGGGGCAGATACGCAGTATTTT.